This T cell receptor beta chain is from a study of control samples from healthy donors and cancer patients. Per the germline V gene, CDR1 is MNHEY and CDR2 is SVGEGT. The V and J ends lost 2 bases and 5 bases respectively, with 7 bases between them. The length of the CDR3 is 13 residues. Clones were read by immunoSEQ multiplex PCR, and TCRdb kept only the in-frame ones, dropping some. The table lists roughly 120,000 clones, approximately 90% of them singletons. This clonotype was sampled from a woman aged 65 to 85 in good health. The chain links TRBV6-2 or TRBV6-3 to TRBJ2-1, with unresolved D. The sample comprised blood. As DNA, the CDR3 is TGTGCCAGCAGTTACGACAAAGACAATGAGCAGTTCTTC. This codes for CASSYDKDNEQFF.